The entry below gives a single T cell receptor (beta chain) sequence along with its context. Its antigen is unknown. The entry originates in a study of blood T cells in healthy people across ages. General observations from the study: Using unsorted PBMCs precluded a conclusive naive versus antigen-experienced comparison. With donor CMV status unknown, expanded clonotype changes were possibly confounded.

The length of the CDR3 is 13 residues. Germline loops: CDR1 MNHNY, CDR2 SVGAGI (reference sequence). Isolation recovered at least 6 million PBMCs from every sample. A sample-barcoded 5' primer and a J-beta primer mix were used in a second PCR of roughly 7 to 12 cycles. TCRdb fed the 5' RACE reads into MiXCR, producing one record per CDR3 protein. The table lists some 900,000 distinct CDR3 sequences, roughly 26% of them singletons. The sequence was obtained from a woman older than 75 in good health. Sample: blood. The chain couples TRBV6-6 to TRBJ2-7; the match to TRBD2 covers 7 bases. The DNA end is a closer match to TRBJ2-5, so the J assignment may be wrong. CDR3 residues: CASRYGLVGTQYF. In nucleotides, the CDR3 is TGTGCCAGCAGGTACGGACTAGTAGGGACCCAGTACTTC.